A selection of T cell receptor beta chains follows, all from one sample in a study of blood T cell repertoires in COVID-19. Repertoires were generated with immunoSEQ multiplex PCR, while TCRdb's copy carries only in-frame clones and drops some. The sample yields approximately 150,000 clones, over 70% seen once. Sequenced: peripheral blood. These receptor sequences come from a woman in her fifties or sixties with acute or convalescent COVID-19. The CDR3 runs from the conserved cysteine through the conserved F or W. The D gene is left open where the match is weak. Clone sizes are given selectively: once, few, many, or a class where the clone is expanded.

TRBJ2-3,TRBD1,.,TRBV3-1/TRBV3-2,TGTGCCAGCAGCCAAGGACAGGGAACAGATACGCAGTATTTT,CASSQGQGTDTQYF
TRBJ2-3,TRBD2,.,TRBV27,TGTGCCAGCAGTTTCCAGGGGCGGCGCGGGCTAGCGGGGTTGGCAGATACGCAGTATTTT,CASSFQGRRGLAGLADTQYF
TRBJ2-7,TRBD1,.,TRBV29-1,TGCAGCGTTCGAAAGAATACAGGGGGCGAGCAGTACTTC,CSVRKNTGGEQYF
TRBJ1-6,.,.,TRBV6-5,TGTGCCAGCAAACCGGGAGTTAATTCACCCCTCCACTTT,CASKPGVNSPLHF
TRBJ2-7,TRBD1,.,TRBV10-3,TGTGCCATCAGTGAACAGGGGGGCCTGTACGAGCAGTACTTC,CAISEQGGLYEQYF
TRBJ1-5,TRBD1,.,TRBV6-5,TGTGCCAGCAGTTCGAGGACAGGGGTGTTTCAGCCCCAGCATTTT,CASSSRTGVFQPQHF
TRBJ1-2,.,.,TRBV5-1,TGCGCCAGCAGCTTGGAGGCTGGACAGAGCTATGGCTACACCTTC,CASSLEAGQSYGYTF
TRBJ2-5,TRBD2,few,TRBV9,TGTGCCAGCAGCGTAGGACAACTAGCGGGAGAGACCCAGTACTTC,CASSVGQLAGETQYF
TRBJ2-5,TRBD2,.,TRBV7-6,TGTGCCAGCAGCTCCCGACTAGCGGCCCAAGAGACCCAGTACTTC,CASSSRLAAQETQYF
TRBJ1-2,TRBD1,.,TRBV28,TGTGCCAGCAGCCCACCCGGGACAGGGGAATATGGCTACACCTTC,CASSPPGTGEYGYTF
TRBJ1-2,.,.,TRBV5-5,TGTGCCAGCAGCTTGGCCGACAAGAACTATGGCTACACCTTC,CASSLADKNYGYTF
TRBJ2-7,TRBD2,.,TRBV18,TGTGCCAGCTCATCAAAAGCGGGAGTTATGAACGAGCAGTACTTC,CASSSKAGVMNEQYF
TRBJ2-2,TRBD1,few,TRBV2,TGTACCGGGACAGGGACAGGACGAGGGAACACCGGGGAGCTGTTTTTT,CTGTGTGRGNTGELFF
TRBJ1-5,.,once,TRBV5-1,TGCGCCAGCAGCTCACGGCCGGAGCAGCCCCAGCATTTT,CASSSRPEQPQHF
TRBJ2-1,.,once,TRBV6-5,TGTGCCAGCAGTTACCTTCAGGGGTACAATGAGCAGTTCTTC,CASSYLQGYNEQFF
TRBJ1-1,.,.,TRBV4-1,TGCGCCAGCAGCCAAGAAGGAGGCCTATGGAACACTGAAGCTTTCTTT,CASSQEGGLWNTEAFF
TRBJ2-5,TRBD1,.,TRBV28,TGTGCCAGCAGTTACCAACAGGGGGTCGGACAAGAGACCCAGTACTTC,CASSYQQGVGQETQYF
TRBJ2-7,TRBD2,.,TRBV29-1,TGCAGCGTTGCAACTAGCGGAGCGTACGAGCAGTACTTC,CSVATSGAYEQYF
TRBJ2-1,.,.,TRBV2,TGTGCCAGCAGTGTACTAGACTTAATTAAACATGAGCAGTTCTTC,CASSVLDLIKHEQFF
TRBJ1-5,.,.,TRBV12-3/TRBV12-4,TGTGCCAGCACCACTGATTATCAGCCCCAGCATTTT,CASTTDYQPQHF
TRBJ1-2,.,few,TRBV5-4,TGTGCCAGCAGCCCCATGCTGGGGGCAGATGGCTACACCTTC,CASSPMLGADGYTF
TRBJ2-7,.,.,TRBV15,TGTGCCACCAGCCCAGAAGGAGGAGGCGAGCAGTACTTC,CATSPEGGGEQYF
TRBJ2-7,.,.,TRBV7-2,TGTGCCAGCAGCCAAGGGGGTTTACTTGACTACGAGCAGTACTTC,CASSQGGLLDYEQYF
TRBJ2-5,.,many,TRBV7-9,TGTGCCAGCAGCTTTGGACAAGCACAAGAGACCCAGTACTTC,CASSFGQAQETQYF
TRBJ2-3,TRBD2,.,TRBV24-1,TGTGCCACCAGTGTAGCGGGGACAGATACGCAGTATTTT,CATSVAGTDTQYF
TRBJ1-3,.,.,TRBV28,TGTGCCAGCAGCTCGGGGGAGGGTAGTAGGGCAGGAAACACCATATATTTT,CASSSGEGSRAGNTIYF
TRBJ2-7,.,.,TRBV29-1,TGCAGCGTTGAAGAGGGTGGGATCGGAGGCTCCTACGAGCAGTACTTC,CSVEEGGIGGSYEQYF
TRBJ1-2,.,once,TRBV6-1,TGTGCCAGCAGTGAAGCGCGTCTCTATGGCTACACCTTC,CASSEARLYGYTF
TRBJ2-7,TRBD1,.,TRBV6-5,TGTGCCAGCAGTTACTCCGGGACAGGTACTTACGAGCAGTACTTC,CASSYSGTGTYEQYF
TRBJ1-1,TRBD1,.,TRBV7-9,TGTGCCAGCAGCTTCTTCAGGGGGCGCGACACTGAAGCTTTCTTT,CASSFFRGRDTEAFF
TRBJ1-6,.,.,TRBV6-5,TGTGCCAGCAAGGGGGACGGGCAAAATTCACCCCTCCACTTT,CASKGDGQNSPLHF
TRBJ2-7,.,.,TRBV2,TGTGCCAGCAGTGAAACTCCCTACGAGCAGTACTTC,CASSETPYEQYF
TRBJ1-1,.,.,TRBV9,TGTGCCAGCAGCGTAGAATCGGTCGGTGAAGCTTTCTTT,CASSVESVGEAFF
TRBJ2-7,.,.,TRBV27,TGTGCCAGCAGTTTATCGGGACTGAAGTGGCTCTCCTACGAGCAGTACTTC,CASSLSGLKWLSYEQYF
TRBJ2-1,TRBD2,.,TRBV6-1,TGTGCCAGCAGTGAACAGGCTAGCGGGAGTATCCAGTTCTTC,CASSEQASGSIQFF
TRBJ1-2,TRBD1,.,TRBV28,TGTGCCAGCAGTTTATTGAAGGGACAGGGGGTGTATGGCTACACCTTC,CASSLLKGQGVYGYTF
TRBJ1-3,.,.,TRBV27,TGTGCCAGCAGTCTAGACCCCAGCTCTGGAAACACCATATATTTT,CASSLDPSSGNTIYF
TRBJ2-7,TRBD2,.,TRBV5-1,TGCGCCAGCAGCTTGATTGGCGGGAGACTCTACGAGCAGTACTTC,CASSLIGGRLYEQYF
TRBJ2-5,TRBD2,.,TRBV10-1,TGCGCCAGCAGTGTTGGTAGCGGGAGTCATGGAGAGACCCAGTACTTC,CASSVGSGSHGETQYF
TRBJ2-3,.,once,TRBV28,TGTGCCAGCACCCCCCTAGGGGGAGGGAGGGCAGATACGCAGTATTTT,CASTPLGGGRADTQYF
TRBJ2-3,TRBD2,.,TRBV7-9,TGTGCCAGCAGCTTAGAAGGCGCTCTAGCGGGACTGGATACGCAGTATTTT,CASSLEGALAGLDTQYF
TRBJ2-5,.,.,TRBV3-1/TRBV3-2,TGTGCCAGCAGCCTCCCTCAAGAGACCCAGTACTTC,CASSLPQETQYF
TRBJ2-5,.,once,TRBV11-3,TGTGCCAGCAGCTTATCGTCCCCCGGGGAACAAGAGACCCAGTACTTC,CASSLSSPGEQETQYF
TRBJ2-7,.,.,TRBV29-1,TGCAGCGTTACCCCTTCCTCAGCAGGCTACGAGCAGTACTTC,CSVTPSSAGYEQYF
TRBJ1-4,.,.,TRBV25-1,TGTGCCAGCAGTGAATTCACAGCTAAGGCTCTTGGAAAACTGTTTTTT,CASSEFTAKALGKLFF
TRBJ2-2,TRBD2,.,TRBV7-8,TGTGCCAGCAGCTCTAGCGGGACAAACACCGGGGAGCTGTTTTTT,CASSSSGTNTGELFF
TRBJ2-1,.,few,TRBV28,TGTGCCAGCAGCCGTGGAATTTCTGGAGGTTACAGGGACAATGAGCAGTTCTTC,CASSRGISGGYRDNEQFF
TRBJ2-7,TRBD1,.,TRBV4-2,TGTGCCAGCAGCCAAGGTCAGGGGGCGAAGGCAGAGCAGTACTTC,CASSQGQGAKAEQYF
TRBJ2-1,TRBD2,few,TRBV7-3,TGTGCCAGCAGCGCTAAGACTAGCGGGAGAGACAATGAGCAGTTCTTC,CASSAKTSGRDNEQFF
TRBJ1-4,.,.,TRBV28,TGTGCCAGCAGCCGGGACTCAACTAATGAAAAACTGTTTTTT,CASSRDSTNEKLFF
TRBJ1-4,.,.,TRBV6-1,TGTGCCAGCAGTGATCCACAGGTTTATAATGAAAAACTGTTTTTT,CASSDPQVYNEKLFF
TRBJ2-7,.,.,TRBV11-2,TGTGCCAGCAGCATGTCTACAGGCCACGGCGAGCAGTACTTC,CASSMSTGHGEQYF
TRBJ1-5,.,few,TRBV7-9,TGTGCCAGCAGCTCGGGAGGACAGTCATTCAATCAGCCCCAGCATTTT,CASSSGGQSFNQPQHF
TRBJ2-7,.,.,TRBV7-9,TGTGCCAGCAGCTTGACAGACGAGCAGTACTTC,CASSLTDEQYF
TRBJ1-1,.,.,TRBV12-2,TGTGCAAAAGGCTGTGTGGGGCCTCGTAACACTGAAGCTTTCTTT,CAKGCVGPRNTEAFF
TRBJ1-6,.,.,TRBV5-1,TGCGCCAGCAGCTTGGAAATAAATTCACCCCTCCACTTT,CASSLEINSPLHF
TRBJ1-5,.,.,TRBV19,TGTGCCAGTAGTGTTACAGCGGGAGGGCAGCCCCAGCATTTT,CASSVTAGGQPQHF
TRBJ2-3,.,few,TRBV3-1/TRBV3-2,TGTGCCAGCAGCCATAGCGGCACAGATACGCAGTATTTT,CASSHSGTDTQYF
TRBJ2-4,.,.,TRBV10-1,TGCGCCAGCAGTGAGTCAGGGGTGGTGGGTCAGTACTTC,CASSESGVVGQYF